The following is a T cell receptor (beta chain) sequence with its context. Its antigen target is currently unknown. No base quality values were provided; no much bigger clone lies one nucleotide off. Other DNA sequences in the same sample also yield this CDR3. TCRbeta CDR3 regions were amplified from genomic DNA by means of the immunoSEQ Assay, a bias-controlled multiplex PCR. The authors' analysis ran thus. The number of nucleated cells in each sample was estimated from the amplification of reference gene primers within the assay. To quantify the absolute abundance of each unique TCRbeta CDR3 rearrangement, sequence reads were collapsed and filtered. For each sample, productive Simpson clonality was calculated as the square root of Simpson's diversity index over productive rearrangements. Held by TCRdb, this immuneACCESS table contains in-frame sequences only and omits some clones. Under half of the omission traces to an unresolved V gene where checked; the cause of the rest is unknown. For V, J and clone size, that table is used; D and trimming come from the DNA. In all, the sample holds 390,000 or so clones, and 80% to 90% of those were seen once. Over 0.95% of the sample is taken by the ten largest.

Participants in the prospective study were enrolled through a virtual design, were aged roughly 18 to 90 years, and lived in about 25 United States geographic areas. To assign participants to cohorts, the prospective study relied on clinical history that participants themselves reported in a screening survey and a study questionnaire. For ImmuneRACE Cohort 3, a participant was defined as recovered based on two consecutive negative NP/OP PCR tests, clearance by a healthcare professional, or resolution of symptoms. Mobile phlebotomists in the prospective study collected whole blood, serum and a nasopharyngeal or oropharyngeal swab from every participant. Additional blood draws and questionnaires over a 2-month period could optionally be provided by prospective study participants. Before DNA extraction, blood samples from the prospective study were shipped at room temperature or frozen. The CDR3 has 12 amino acids, counting the end cysteine and phenylalanine. Of all the DNA, just the CDR3 is kept, 36 bases in frame from base 1. CDR1 and CDR2 are drawn from the germline V gene: MDHEN, SYDVKM. Germline trimming: 6 bases from V, 4 bases from J; junction bases outside gene matches: 3.

The sample originates from a study of blood T cell repertoires in COVID-19 (dated by TCRdb to the early 2020s). About the study as a whole: Samples covering the acute and convalescent phases of COVID-19 were provided by collaborators in the United States, Italy and Spain. Samples were obtained from the ongoing ImmuneRACE study (first 160 participants) and from over 1,000 subjects provided by 6 global collaborators. The sample metadata nearly always contained a de-identified subject ID, COVID-19 status, age in years and sex. The material from the prospective study consisted of cDNA or gDNA derived from T cells, B-cell-depleted T cells, or PBMCs. The repertoires were released in a freely available public database intended as a resource for research on the immune response to SARS-CoV-2. Where HLA class I and class II types were available, the types were taken from metadata supplied by the sample provider, not from assay-based typing. The dataset comprised deeply sampled blood TCRbeta repertoires from subjects exposed to, actively infected with, or recovered from COVID-19. Summary of the overall study and its limitations: Clinical and demographic metadata were provided uncurated, with the amount varying by source and participant.

Sequenced material: PBMCs or T cells enriched from blood (not recorded which). The V gene is TRBV28 and the J gene is TRBJ2-7, and 7 junctional nucleotides match TRBD1. The source is a man in his late teens or twenties who had recovered from COVID-19. The CDR3 loop reads CASSLQGYEQYF. The DNA sequence reads TGTGCCAGCAGCCTACAGGGGTACGAGCAGTACTTC.